The 11 T cell receptor beta chains below all came from one sample that was sequenced in a study of cytomegalovirus exposure and HLA in healthy donors. Both 60 Vbeta primers and 13 Jbeta primers went into the PCR. Clones were read by immunoSEQ multiplex PCR, and TCRdb kept only the in-frame ones, dropping some. The sample records about 190,000 clones, approximately 80% being singletons. The specimen sequenced was PBMCs. The receptors shown here come from a young woman in good health and CMV-seropositive.

This clone was picked up a small number of times. CDR3 sequence (DNA): TGTGCCAGCAGTCAAGCGGGACTTTACAATGAGCAGTTCTTC. It encodes CASSQAGLYNEQFF. The V call is TRBV28, the J call TRBJ2-1, with 7 bases identical to TRBD2. Looked up from germline, CDR1 is MDHEN and CDR2 is SYDVKM. The CDR3 totals 14 residues. Trimming removed 5 bases from V and 4 bases from J; junction bases left unmatched: 5.

The chain has TRBV5-4 and TRBJ2-7; no clear D. The V gene lost 2 bases and the J gene lost 1 base, with 4 bases spanning the gap. The CDR3 totals 12 residues. From germline, CDR1 is SGHNT and CDR2 YYREEE (reference sequence). CDR3 protein: CASSLESYEQYF. As DNA, the CDR3 is TGTGCCAGCAGCTTAGAGTCCTACGAGCAGTACTTC.

A note on this clone: An end of the junction differs from the germline gene, which may be a read error. The rearrangement uses TRBV7-9 and TRBJ1-6; D is perhaps TRBD1 (5 bases). Per germline, CDR1 SEHNR and CDR2 FQNEAQ (reference sequence). The CDR3 sequence is 14 residues long. CDR3 sequence reads: CSSSPLGGDSPLHF. The CDR3 nucleotides are TGTTCCAGCAGCCCTCTTGGGGGGGATTCACCCCTCCACTTT.

The V and J genes are TRBV27 and TRBJ1-3; 7 bases agree with TRBD1. In germline, CDR1 is MNHEY, CDR2 SMNVEV (reference sequence). The CDR3 sequence is 14 residues long. J was trimmed by 2 bases and V by 3 bases; bases with no gene match: 1. This chain's CDR3 is CASSLRGPGNTIYF. DNA for the CDR3: TGTGCCAGCAGTTTGAGGGGGCCTGGAAACACCATATATTTT.

The rearrangement uses TRBV20-1 and TRBJ2-5, with TRBD1 as a possible D gene (5 bases). Looked up from germline, CDR1 is DFQATT and CDR2 is SNEGSKA (reference sequence). Trimming pared 3 bases from V and 7 bases from J, leaving 9 bases between. CDR3 length: 11 residues. CDR3 sequence reads: CSASRQGTQYF. CDR3 in DNA: TGCAGTGCTAGTAGGCAGGGGACCCAGTACTTC.

The chain employs TRBV7-2 and TRBJ2-5, with a possible D match to TRBD1 (6 bases). The V end lost 5 bases, the J end lost 4 bases, and 11 bases lay between the germline ends. In germline, CDR1 is SGHTA, CDR2 FQGNSA. This CDR3 has 13 amino acids. For the CDR3, the DNA is TGTGCCAGCAGCCGAGGGGGTGTAGAGACCCAGTACTTC. It translates to CASSRGGVETQYF. The full variable domain, with the rest looked up from reference TRBV7-2 and TRBJ2-5, is GAGVSQSPSNKVTEKGKDVELRCDPISGHTALYWYRQSLGQGLEFLIYFQGNSAPDKSGLPSDRFSAERTGGSVSTLTIQRTQQEDSAVYLCASSRGGVETQYFGPGTRLLVL.

In its sample, this clone was seen a few times. The chain carries TRBV5-4 and TRBJ2-1; possible D gene TRBD2, 6 bases. The CDR3 is 14 residues long. Trimming removed 4 bases from V and 5 bases from J, with 13 bases in between. From germline, CDR1 is SGHNT and CDR2 YYREEE (reference sequence). CDR3 sequence reads: CASSGRDSDNEQFF. CDR3 DNA sequence: TGTGCCAGCAGCGGGCGGGACTCTGACAATGAGCAGTTCTTC.

J is TRBJ1-6 and V is TRBV28, with 8 positions matching TRBD1. Germline-derived CDR1 and CDR2 are MDHEN and SYDVKM. The CDR3 consists of 16 residues. Unmatched junction bases numbered 5, after V lost 2 bases and J lost 5 bases. The CDR3 reads CASSLEAGGHNSPLHF. Here the CDR3 DNA reads TGTGCCAGCAGTTTAGAGGCAGGGGGCCATAATTCACCCCTCCACTTT.

The chain links TRBV11-2 to TRBJ1-5, with TRBD1 identical over 8 bases. Germline loops: CDR1 SGHAT, CDR2 FQNNGV. The CDR3 consists of 15 residues. After removal of 2 bases from V and 0 bases from J, the junction contained 0 bases not matched to a gene. The CDR3 sequence: CASSLQGASNQPQHF. CDR3 DNA: TGTGCCAGCAGCTTACAGGGGGCTAGCAATCAGCCCCAGCATTTT.

V usage is TRBV5-5 and J usage is TRBJ2-1, with 7 bases aligning to TRBD1. The V gene end was trimmed by 0 bases and the J gene end by 9 bases; junction bases not matched to a gene: 15. CDR1 and CDR2 from the germline V gene are SGHKS and YYEKEE (reference sequence). This CDR3 is built from 17 residues. This CDR3 is CASSLAPGQAARGEQFF. CDR3 nucleotide sequence: TGTGCCAGCAGCTTGGCTCCAGGACAGGCCGCGAGGGGTGAGCAGTTCTTC.

V gene TRBV28 combines with J gene TRBJ1-2; TRBD1 matches 8 bases. V was clipped by 4 bases and J by 7 bases; unmatched bases: 11. This CDR3 contains 15 residues. Germline V gene data show CDR1 as MDHEN and CDR2 as SYDVKM. CDR3 sequence reads: CASSSRPQGAFGYTF. In nucleotides, the CDR3 is TGTGCCAGCAGTTCCCGCCCCCAGGGGGCTTTTGGCTACACCTTC.